This TCR beta chain came from a study of blood T cell repertoires in COVID-19. As for the study in general: The origin of the acute and convalescent COVID-19 samples was the United States, Italy and Spain. Sources were T cells, B-cell-depleted T cells, or PBMCs; the material itself was cDNA or gDNA.

Under the authors' procedure: Counts of nucleated cells, estimated from reference gene primer amplification, were obtained. The protocol was immunoSEQ multiplex PCR, while the TCRdb copy is restricted to in-frame clones and leaves out a portion. V and J calls and clone size are given by that table; D and trimming were obtained from the DNA. The data contain about 79,000 clones, 70% to 90% of them singletons. What was sequenced was peripheral blood. The clonotype originates from a man in his fifties with active COVID-19.

The CDR3 here is CASSQGLAGADTQYF. The CDR3 DNA sequence: TGTGCCAGCAGCCAGGGACTAGCGGGGGCAGATACGCAGTATTTT. The chain has TRBV7-2 and TRBJ2-3; 14 bases align to TRBD2. Germline V gene lookup returns CDR1 SGHTA and CDR2 FQGNSA. The CDR3 is 15 residues long. The V and J ends lost 5 bases and 4 bases, in that order; junction bases with no gene match: 2.